Listed here are 29 T cell receptor beta chains from one sample, sequenced in a study of PD-1 blockade in classical Hodgkin lymphoma. Measured with immunoSEQ multiplex PCR; TCRdb has only the in-frame clones, and not every one. Of 20,000 to 25,000 clones in the sample, approximately 70% were seen once. Every patient relapsed after autologous stem cell transplantation, and brentuximab vedotin exposure varied. The specimen comprised peripheral blood mononuclear cells (PBMCs), sampled at baseline. These receptors came from a human donor with classical Hodgkin lymphoma.

This clone was seen a handful of times. The rearrangement links TRBV6-1 to TRBJ1-6, with D unresolved. Germline loops: CDR1 MNHNS, CDR2 SASEGT. The V gene lost 1 base and the J gene lost 2 bases, with 6 bases spanning the gap. The CDR3 is 15 residues long. CDR3 in amino acids: CASSEVDPYNSPLHF. DNA for the CDR3: TGTGCCAGCAGTGAAGTTGACCCCTATAATTCACCCCTCCACTTT.

The DNA of the CDR3 is TGTGCCAGTAGTATACGGGGGATTGGAGAAAAACTGTTTTTT. The encoded protein is CASSIRGIGEKLFF. The rearrangement links TRBV19 to TRBJ1-4; a weak D match, TRBD1 (5 bases). The CDR3 contains 14 residues. Germline loops: CDR1 LNHDA, CDR2 SQIVND (reference sequence). V lost 2 bases and J 8 bases, leaving 12 bases between the germline ends. The complete variable domain, with remaining parts taken from reference TRBV19 and TRBJ1-4, reads DGGITQSPKYLFRKEGQNVTLSCEQNLNHDAMYWYRQDPGQGLRLIYYSQIVNDFQKGDIAEGYSVSREKKESFPLTVTSAQKNPTAFYLCASSIRGIGEKLFFGSGTQLSVL.

This clone was recorded a few times. The rearrangement links TRBV11-2 to TRBJ2-3, with TRBD2 matching over 8 bases. This CDR3 is built from 14 residues. Germline CDR1 and CDR2: SGHAT and FQNNGV. V was pared by 3 bases and J by 2 bases, with 1 base of the junction left unmatched. This chain's CDR3 is CASSFSGDTDTQYF. The CDR3 DNA is TGTGCCAGCAGCTTTAGCGGGGACACAGATACGCAGTATTTT.

The gene calls are TRBV19 and TRBJ1-4; 9 positions agree with TRBD1. This CDR3 region has 16 residues. V was pared by 0 bases and J by 7 bases, with 6 bases of the junction left unmatched. In germline, CDR1 is LNHDA, CDR2 SQIVND (reference sequence). The CDR3 DNA follows: TGTGCCAGTAGTATAGATCGACAGGGGGGTCCTGAAAAACTGTTTTTT. As protein: CASSIDRQGGPEKLFF. The whole variable domain, remainder taken from reference TRBV19 and TRBJ1-4, is DGGITQSPKYLFRKEGQNVTLSCEQNLNHDAMYWYRQDPGQGLRLIYYSQIVNDFQKGDIAEGYSVSREKKESFPLTVTSAQKNPTAFYLCASSIDRQGGPEKLFFGSGTQLSVL.

V and J are TRBV5-4 and TRBJ1-5; D gene ambiguous. The CDR3 is 15 amino acids. CDR1 SGHNT and CDR2 YYREEE come from the germline V gene (reference sequence). V was shortened by 1 base and J by 3 bases, with 11 bases between the two germline ends. CDR3 bases: TGTGCCAGCAGCTTGCGGCGGCGCCTCAATCAGCCCCAGCATTTT. Protein product: CASSLRRRLNQPQHF. Full variable domain (missing parts from reference TRBV5-4 and TRBJ1-5): ETGVTQSPTHLIKTRGQQVTLRCSSQSGHNTVSWYQQALGQGPQFIFQYYREEENGRGNFPPRFSGLQFPNYSSELNVNALELDDSALYLCASSLRRRLNQPQHFGDGTRLSIL.

This chain links TRBV19 with TRBJ1-5, with D maybe TRBD1 (6 bases). V shed 7 bases and J shed 9 bases, with 13 bases lying between them. Germline V CDR1 and CDR2: LNHDA, SQIVND (reference sequence). This CDR3 contains 12 residues. DNA for the CDR3: TGTGCCAGTATCCCTACAGGGCCGCCCCAGCATTTT. Its protein product is CASIPTGPPQHF.

This rearrangement joins TRBV7-9 to TRBJ2-7; weak D call: TRBD1 (6 bases). The germline V and J ends were trimmed by 5 bases and 4 bases, with 15 bases remaining between them. The CDR3 spans 14 residues. Germline CDR1 is SEHNR and CDR2 is FQNEAQ (reference sequence). The CDR3, as DNA: TGTGCCAGCAGCCAAGCAGGACAGCCATACGAGCAGTACTTC. It is translated as CASSQAGQPYEQYF.

V is TRBV30 and J is TRBJ2-1; TRBD1 matches at 8 bases. The CDR3 is made up of 12 amino acids. Germline V gives CDR1 GTSNPN, CDR2 SVGIG (reference sequence). CDR3 sequence (DNA): TGTGCTTGGGCACAGGGGGTCTATGAGCAGTTCTTC. Its protein is CAWAQGVYEQFF. Filled out from reference TRBV30 and TRBJ2-1, the complete variable domain reads SQTIHQWPATLVQPVGSPLSLECTVEGTSNPNLYWYRQAAGRGLQLLFYSVGIGQISSEVPQNLSASRPQDRQFILSSKKLLLSDSGFYLCAWAQGVYEQFFGPGTRLTVL.

This clone was counted a few times. The chain combines TRBV7-9 with TRBJ1-1, with D maybe TRBD1 (6 bases). Trimming stripped 0 bases from V and 11 bases from J, with 13 bases between. This CDR3 region has 13 residues. Germline CDR1 reads SEHNR; CDR2 reads FQNEAQ (reference sequence). The CDR3, as DNA: TGTGCCAGCAGCTTAGCGGCAGGGGCCCCTGCTTTCTTT. This sequence encodes CASSLAAGAPAFF.

V is TRBV19 and J is TRBJ1-2; D might be TRBD1 (5 bases). The CDR3 runs to 13 residues. The V gene lost 7 bases and the J gene lost 5 bases, with 14 bases spanning the gap. Germline V gene data show CDR1 as LNHDA and CDR2 as SQIVND (reference sequence). Here the CDR3 reads CASTRGGTYGYTF. For the CDR3, the DNA is TGTGCCAGTACCCGCGGGGGAACTTATGGCTACACCTTC. Using reference TRBV19 and TRBJ1-2 for the parts outside the CDR3, the full variable domain is DGGITQSPKYLFRKEGQNVTLSCEQNLNHDAMYWYRQDPGQGLRLIYYSQIVNDFQKGDIAEGYSVSREKKESFPLTVTSAQKNPTAFYLCASTRGGTYGYTFGSGTRLTVV.

The rearrangement links TRBV30 to TRBJ1-6, with D unresolved. Germline V gene sequence: CDR1 GTSNPN, CDR2 SVGIG (reference sequence). V was trimmed by 2 bases and J by 10 bases, leaving 12 bases between them. The CDR3 extends over 13 amino acids. For the CDR3, the DNA is TGTGCCTGGAGTATAGGGCTCGAATCACCCCTCCACTTT. Its translation is CAWSIGLESPLHF.

This clone was counted between two and nine times. V is TRBV5-4 and J is TRBJ1-4; 7 nucleotides match TRBD1. The CDR3 sequence is 15 residues long. V was pared by 5 bases and J by 2 bases, with 6 bases of the junction left unmatched. Germline-derived CDR1 and CDR2 are SGHNT and YYREEE (reference sequence). The CDR3 reads CASRGDRETNEKLFF. CDR3 sequence (DNA): TGTGCCAGCAGGGGTGACAGGGAGACTAATGAAAAACTGTTTTTT.

The gene calls are TRBV6-6 and TRBJ2-7, with TRBD2 as a possible D gene (6 bases). Germline values: CDR1 MNHNY, CDR2 SVGAGI (reference sequence). Between the trimmed V and J ends, which lost 8 bases and 8 bases, there was a span of 19 bases. This CDR3 is built from 13 residues. The CDR3 is CASGDWGGDKQYF. The CDR3 nucleotides are TGTGCCAGCGGGGATTGGGGAGGAGATAAGCAGTACTTC.

V is TRBV25-1 and J is TRBJ1-2; D call uncertain. The CDR3 spans 13 residues. V was shortened by 3 bases and J by 3 bases, with 8 bases between the two germline ends. Germline V gene lookup returns CDR1 MGHDK and CDR2 SYGVNS. The CDR3 reads CASSENRDYGYTF. As DNA, the CDR3 is TGTGCCAGCAGTGAGAATCGGGACTATGGCTACACCTTC.

This chain connects TRBV7-2 to TRBJ1-1; D is uncertain. This CDR3 is built from 13 residues. CDR1 and CDR2 (germline): SGHTA, FQGNSA. Trimming took off 2 bases at V and 2 bases at J, with 6 bases between the two ends. CDR3 in amino acids: CASSLSANTEAFF. DNA for the CDR3: TGTGCCAGCAGCTTATCCGCTAACACTGAAGCTTTCTTT.

The chain couples TRBV6-9 to TRBJ1-6, with D perhaps matching TRBD1 (5 bases). V was clipped by 5 bases and J by 7 bases, with 12 bases between them. From germline, CDR1 is MNHGY and CDR2 SVAAGI. The CDR3 is made up of 14 amino acids. Here the CDR3 reads CASSQGVRNSPLHF. CDR3 bases: TGTGCCAGCAGTCAAGGGGTACGAAATTCACCCCTCCACTTT.

The chain uses TRBV5-1 and TRBJ1-1; 7 bases agree with TRBD1. In germline, CDR1 is SGHRS, CDR2 YFSETQ. V dropped 4 bases and J dropped 3; count of bases not matched to a gene: 9. The CDR3 covers 15 residues. The CDR3 region has the DNA TGCGCCAGCAGCAGCGTGGCAGGGGGGGACACTGAAGCTTTCTTT. Residues: CASSSVAGGDTEAFF.

V gene TRBV5-6 combines with J gene TRBJ2-6; possibly TRBD2 for D (6 bases). CDR1 is SGHDT, CDR2 YYEEEE, per germline. The V gene lost 0 bases and the J gene lost 4 bases, with 8 bases spanning the gap. The CDR3 spans 15 residues. This chain's CDR3 is CASSLEGRGANVLTF. CDR3 coding DNA: TGTGCCAGCAGCTTGGAAGGGAGGGGGGCCAACGTCCTGACTTTC.

The genes are TRBV5-5 and TRBJ1-1; D is unresolved. Per the germline V gene, CDR1 is SGHKS and CDR2 is YYEKEE (reference sequence). The CDR3 is 14 residues long. Between the trimmed V and J ends, which lost 2 bases and 1 base, there was a span of 9 bases. CDR3 loop: CASSFWTENTEAFF. CDR3 in DNA: TGTGCCAGCAGCTTTTGGACGGAGAACACTGAAGCTTTCTTT. Filled out from reference TRBV5-5 and TRBJ1-1, the complete variable domain reads DAGVTQSPTHLIKTRGQQVTLRCSPISGHKSVSWYQQVLGQGPQFIFQYYEKEERGRGNFPDRFSARQFPNYSSELNVNALLLGDSALYLCASSFWTENTEAFFGQGTRLTVV.

The J gene is TRBJ1-1, the V gene TRBV28, with 12 bases lining up with TRBD1. The CDR3 has 16 amino acids. Germline assignment: CDR1 MDHEN and CDR2 SYDVKM. With V trimmed by 3 bases and J by 4 bases, 6 bases remained unmatched. Here the CDR3 DNA reads TGTGCCAGCAGTTTGGGCCGGGACAGGGGGCTCACTGAAGCTTTCTTT. As protein: CASSLGRDRGLTEAFF.

This clone showed up just a few times. V is TRBV14 and J is TRBJ1-1; D remains unclear. From germline, CDR1 is SGHDN and CDR2 FVKESK. There are 15 residues in the CDR3. Trimming pared 2 bases from V and 1 base from J, leaving 11 bases between. CDR3 coding DNA: TGTGCCAGCAGCCAATTAATGACGGGGAACACTGAAGCTTTCTTT. Translation gives CASSQLMTGNTEAFF.

The rearrangement joins TRBV19 to TRBJ1-4, with D perhaps TRBD1 (6 bases). Trimming cost V 7 bases and J 7 bases, with 22 bases left between them. The CDR3 is 16 residues long. Germline V lookup: CDR1 LNHDA, CDR2 SQIVND (reference sequence). Written as DNA, the CDR3 is TGTGCCAGTATGGGAGGATCCGACAGGCATGGTGAAAAACTGTTTTTT. It translates to CASMGGSDRHGEKLFF.

The V and J genes are TRBV14 and TRBJ2-1; unclear D gene. V was trimmed by 5 bases and J by 8 bases, leaving 7 bases between them. CDR1 and CDR2 from the germline V gene are SGHDN and FVKESK. The length of the CDR3 is 11 residues. The CDR3 here is CASSFSYEQFF. The CDR3 DNA reads as TGTGCCAGCAGCTTCTCGTATGAGCAGTTCTTC.

CDR3 loop: CASNAGGRDGSSSYEQYF. DNA of the CDR3: TGTGCCAGCAACGCGGGCGGCAGGGATGGCTCGAGCTCCTACGAGCAGTACTTC. This chain links TRBV27 with TRBJ2-7, with D perhaps TRBD1 or TRBD2 (5 bases each). The CDR3 is 18 amino acids. CDR1 and CDR2 from the germline V gene are MNHEY and SMNVEV (reference sequence). Between the trimmed V and J ends, which lost 7 bases and 0 bases, there was a span of 25 bases.

The DNA for the CDR3 is TGTGCCAGCAGTTACGGGACTAGTCGGTACGAGCAGTACTTC. The encoded protein is CASSYGTSRYEQYF. The gene calls are TRBV6-6 and TRBJ2-7; 8 bases map to TRBD2. The V gene end was trimmed by 2 bases and the J gene end by 4 bases; junction bases not matched to a gene: 4. This CDR3 contains 14 residues. From germline, CDR1 is MNHNY and CDR2 SVGAGI (reference sequence).

This clone is judged medium-sized. V usage is TRBV5-4 and J usage is TRBJ1-2; 8 bases match TRBD1. The CDR3 is made up of 15 amino acids. V shed 4 bases, J shed 2 bases, and the junction held 7 bases outside the gene matches. Germline V lookup: CDR1 SGHNT, CDR2 YYREEE (reference sequence). The CDR3 DNA reads as TGTGCCAGCAGCGCTAGACAGGGGTCAAACTATGGCTACACCTTC. Translated: CASSARQGSNYGYTF.

This chain joins TRBV11-2 and TRBJ2-5; possibly TRBD1 for D (6 bases). The CDR3 length is 14 residues. Germline lookup yields CDR1 SGHAT and CDR2 FQNNGV. V was cut by 5 bases and J by 9 bases, with 19 bases left in between. This CDR3 reads CASSPDSLLEAQYF. CDR3 DNA: TGTGCCAGCAGCCCGGACAGCCTGTTGGAGGCCCAGTACTTC. The whole variable domain, remainder taken from reference TRBV11-2 and TRBJ2-5, is EAGVAQSPRYKIIEKRQSVAFWCNPISGHATLYWYQQILGQGPKLLIQFQNNGVVDDSQLPKDRFSAERLKGVDSTLKIQPAKLEDSAVYLCASSPDSLLEAQYFGPGTRLLVL.

The chain links TRBV30 to TRBJ1-1; D remains unclear. CDR3 length: 11 residues. Trimming left V 4 bases short and J 8 bases short, with 11 bases between. From germline, CDR1 is GTSNPN and CDR2 SVGIG (reference sequence). The CDR3 here is CAWNYQREAFF. The DNA for the CDR3 is TGTGCCTGGAATTATCAGAGAGAAGCTTTCTTT.

This sequence joins TRBV7-6 and TRBJ2-1; 8 bases line up with TRBD2. V dropped 2 bases and J dropped 5; count of bases not matched to a gene: 5. This CDR3 region has 15 residues. Germline assignment: CDR1 SGHVS and CDR2 FNYEAQ. The CDR3 nucleotides read TGTGCCAGCAGCTTAATGACTAGCGCGAACAATGAGCAGTTCTTC. The encoded protein is CASSLMTSANNEQFF.